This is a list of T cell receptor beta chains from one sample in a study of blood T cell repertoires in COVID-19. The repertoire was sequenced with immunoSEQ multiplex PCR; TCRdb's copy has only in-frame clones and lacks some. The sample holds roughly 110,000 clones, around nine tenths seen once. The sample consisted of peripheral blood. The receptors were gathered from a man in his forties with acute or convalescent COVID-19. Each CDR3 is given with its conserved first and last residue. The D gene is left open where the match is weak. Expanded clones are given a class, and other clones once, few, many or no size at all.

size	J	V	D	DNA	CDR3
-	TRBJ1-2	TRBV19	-	TGTGCCAGTAGTATAACAACGCGGGACTATGGCTACACCTTC	CASSITTRDYGYTF
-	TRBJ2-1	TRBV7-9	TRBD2	TGTGCCAGCAGCTCCCCCGGGACTAGCGGGAGGGGGGGGTACAATGAGCAGTTCTTC	CASSSPGTSGRGGYNEQFF
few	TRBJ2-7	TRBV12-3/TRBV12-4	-	TGTGCCAGCAGTTTGACGGCGGGTGAGCAGTACTTC	CASSLTAGEQYF
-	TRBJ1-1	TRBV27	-	TGTGCCAGCAGTTCCCCCTTCAGTTTGAACACTGAAGCTTTCTTT	CASSSPFSLNTEAFF
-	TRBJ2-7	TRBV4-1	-	TGCGCCAGCACCCCGCGTCAGGCGAGCTCCTACGAGCAGTACTTC	CASTPRQASSYEQYF
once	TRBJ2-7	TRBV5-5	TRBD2	TGTGCCAGCAGCTCCCCGACCGGGGGGACCTACGAGCAGTACTTC	CASSSPTGGTYEQYF
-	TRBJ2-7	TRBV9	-	TGTGCCAGCAGCGTAGGGTCAGAATACTCCTACGAGCAGTACTTC	CASSVGSEYSYEQYF
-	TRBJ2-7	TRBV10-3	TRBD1	TGTGCCACTAGCAGTGGACAGGGAGGCTACGAGCAGTACTTC	CATSSGQGGYEQYF
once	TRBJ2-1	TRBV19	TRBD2	TGTGCCAGTAGTCCCCGGACTAGCGGGAGCTCCTACAATGAGCAGTTCTTC	CASSPRTSGSSYNEQFF
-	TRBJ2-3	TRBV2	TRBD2	TGTGCCAGCAGGGGGACTAGTAGGAGCACAGATACGCAGTATTTT	CASRGTSRSTDTQYF
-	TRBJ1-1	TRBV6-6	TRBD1	TGTGCCAGCAGTGACAGGGGGTGGTCGGAAGCTTTCTTT	CASSDRGWSEAFF
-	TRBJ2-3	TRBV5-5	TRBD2	TGTGCCAGCAGCTTGTGGCTAGCGGGAGGAGTAGGCACAGATACGCAGTATTTT	CASSLWLAGGVGTDTQYF
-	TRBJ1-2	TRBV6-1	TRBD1	TGTGCCAGCAGTGAAAGCCCGGGACAGGGGAGCTACACCTTC	CASSESPGQGSYTF
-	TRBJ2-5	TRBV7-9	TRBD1	TGTGCCAGCAGCGACCGGACAGGGGGCCAAGAGACCCAGTACTTC	CASSDRTGGQETQYF
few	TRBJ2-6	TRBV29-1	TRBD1	TGCAGCGTTGAAGCGACAGGGGGGATCTCTGGGGCCAACGTCCTGACTTTC	CSVEATGGISGANVLTF